A selection of T cell receptor beta chains follows, all from one sample in a study of blood T cell repertoires in COVID-19. This table comes from immunoSEQ multiplex PCR, and its TCRdb copy is limited to in-frame clones, with some not included. This sample has 250,000 to 300,000 clones, with approximately 89% found just once. The sample consisted of peripheral blood. All receptors derive from a woman under 40 who had recovered from COVID-19. CDR3s include the opening cysteine and the closing phenylalanine or tryptophan. The order of the fields is V gene, clone size, D gene, J gene, CDR3 protein, CDR3 DNA. The D gene is left open where the match is weak. A clone size is listed for some rows: how often the clone was seen (once, few, many), or a class if it is expanded.

TRBV2,.,.,TRBJ2-3,CASSAVLAKTDTQYF,TGTGCCAGCAGCGCCGTGCTAGCGAAGACAGATACGCAGTATTTT
TRBV19,.,.,TRBJ2-5,CASSKGIPSETQYF,TGTGCCAGTAGCAAGGGGATCCCCAGCGAGACCCAGTACTTC
TRBV28,.,TRBD1,TRBJ1-5,CAVLRGWGQPQHF,TGTGCAGTCCTCAGGGGGTGGGGACAGCCCCAGCATTTT
TRBV5-6,.,.,TRBJ2-7,CASTNPGQTYEQYF,TGTGCCAGCACCAATCCTGGACAGACCTACGAGCAGTACTTC
TRBV28,.,.,TRBJ2-1,CASSPLWRGGSDEQFF,TGTGCCAGCAGCCCACTATGGAGGGGGGGGTCCGATGAGCAGTTCTTC
TRBV3-1/TRBV3-2,.,TRBD1,TRBJ2-7,CASSQGSRQGYYEQYF,TGTGCCAGCAGCCAAGGATCCCGACAGGGATACTACGAGCAGTACTTC
TRBV20-1,.,.,TRBJ1-1,CSARDRTEAFF,TGCAGTGCTAGAGACAGGACTGAAGCTTTCTTT
TRBV20-1,few,.,TRBJ1-1,CSARGKGGAFF,TGCAGTGCTAGAGGTAAAGGAGGAGCTTTCTTT
TRBV5-1,.,.,TRBJ2-6,CASSLDLFSGANVLTF,TGCGCCAGCAGCTTGGATCTATTCTCTGGGGCCAACGTCCTGACTTTC
TRBV7-9,.,.,TRBJ1-1,CASSSAGSWTEAFF,TGTGCCAGCAGCTCCGCAGGGTCGTGGACTGAAGCTTTCTTT
TRBV10-3,.,.,TRBJ2-3,CALGTTDTDTQYF,TGTGCCCTGGGGACAACCGACACAGATACGCAGTATTTT
TRBV5-4,.,TRBD2,TRBJ2-2,CASSLRGLAGVTGELFF,TGTGCCAGCAGCTTGAGAGGACTAGCAGGGGTTACCGGGGAGCTGTTTTTT
TRBV10-3,.,.,TRBJ2-6,CAIKTGDGSGANVLTF,TGTGCCATCAAGACGGGGGATGGGTCTGGGGCCAACGTCCTGACTTTC
TRBV18,.,TRBD2,TRBJ2-3,CASSHFRGGKDTQYF,TGTGCCAGCTCACACTTTCGGGGGGGCAAAGATACGCAGTATTTT
TRBV30,.,.,TRBJ2-2,CAWKHDTGELFF,TGTGCCTGGAAACACGACACCGGGGAGCTGTTTTTT
TRBV6-5,.,TRBD1,TRBJ1-2,CASSYRGRSYGYTF,TGTGCCAGCTCCTACAGGGGAAGAAGCTATGGCTACACCTTC
TRBV28,.,.,TRBJ2-7,CASSLGGSEQYF,TGTGCCAGCAGTTTAGGCGGCAGCGAGCAGTACTTC
TRBV7-8,.,.,TRBJ2-1,CASSLERARNGEQFF,TGTGCCAGCAGCTTAGAGAGGGCTAGAAACGGTGAGCAGTTCTTC
TRBV27,.,.,TRBJ1-2,CASTPVGGNYGYTF,TGTGCCAGCACCCCCGTCGGGGGTAACTATGGCTACACCTTC
TRBV4-1,.,.,TRBJ1-1,CASSQYFSMNTEAFF,TGCGCCAGCAGCCAATACTTCTCCATGAACACTGAAGCTTTCTTT
TRBV7-3,.,TRBD1,TRBJ1-6,CASAPGQTNSPLHF,TGTGCCAGCGCACCGGGACAGACTAATTCACCCCTCCACTTT
TRBV7-6,.,.,TRBJ1-1,CASSDRRAENTEAFF,TGTGCCAGCAGCGACCGGAGGGCGGAGAACACTGAAGCTTTCTTT
TRBV19,.,.,TRBJ1-5,CASNRGLGQPQHF,TGTGCCAGTAACAGAGGGCTAGGTCAGCCCCAGCATTTT
TRBV13,.,.,TRBJ1-4,CASSLAGGVSNEKLFF,TGTGCCAGCAGCTTAGCGGGAGGGGTATCTAATGAAAAACTGTTTTTT
TRBV5-4,.,.,TRBJ2-1,CASSLGSTPHRGEQFF,TGTGCCAGCAGCTTGGGGTCGACGCCTCACCGAGGTGAGCAGTTCTTC
TRBV24-1,.,TRBD1,TRBJ2-1,CATSDADRGSYNEQFF,TGTGCCACCAGTGATGCGGACAGGGGCTCCTACAATGAGCAGTTCTTC
TRBV5-8,.,.,TRBJ2-2,CASSLGLNTGELFF,TGTGCCAGCAGCTTGGGTCTGAACACCGGGGAGCTGTTTTTT
TRBV29-1,.,.,TRBJ1-5,CSVGSGVNQPQHF,TGCAGCGTTGGTTCAGGCGTCAATCAGCCCCAGCATTTT
TRBV2,.,TRBD1,TRBJ1-6,CASSLDRGRFSPLHF,TGTGCCAGCAGTCTTGACAGGGGGCGATTTTCACCCCTCCACTTT